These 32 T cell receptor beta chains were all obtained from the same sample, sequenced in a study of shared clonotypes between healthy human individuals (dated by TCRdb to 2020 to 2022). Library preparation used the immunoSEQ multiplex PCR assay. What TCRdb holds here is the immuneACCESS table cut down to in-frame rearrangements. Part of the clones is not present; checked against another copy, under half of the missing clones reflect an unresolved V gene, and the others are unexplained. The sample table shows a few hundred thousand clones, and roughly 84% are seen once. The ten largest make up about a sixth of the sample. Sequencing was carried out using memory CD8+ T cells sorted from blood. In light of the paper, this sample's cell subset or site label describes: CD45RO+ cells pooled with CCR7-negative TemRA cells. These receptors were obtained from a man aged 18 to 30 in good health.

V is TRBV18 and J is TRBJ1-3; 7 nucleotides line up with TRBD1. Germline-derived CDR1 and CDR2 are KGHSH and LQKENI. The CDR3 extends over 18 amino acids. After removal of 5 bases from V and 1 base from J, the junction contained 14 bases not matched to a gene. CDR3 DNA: TGTGCCAGCTCAGAGGAACAACAGGGGTTCTGGTCTGGAAACACCATATATTTT. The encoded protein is CASSEEQQGFWSGNTIYF.

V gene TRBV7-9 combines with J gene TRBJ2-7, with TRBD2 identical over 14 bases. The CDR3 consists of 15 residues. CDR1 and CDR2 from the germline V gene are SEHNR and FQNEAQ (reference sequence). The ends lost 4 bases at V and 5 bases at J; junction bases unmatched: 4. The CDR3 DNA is TGTGCCAGCAGCTCGGGACTAGCGGGGGTCCACGAGCAGTACTTC. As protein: CASSSGLAGVHEQYF.

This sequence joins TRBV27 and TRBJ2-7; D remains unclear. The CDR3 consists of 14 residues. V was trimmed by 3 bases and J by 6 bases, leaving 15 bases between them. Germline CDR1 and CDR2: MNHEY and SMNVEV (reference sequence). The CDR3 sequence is CASSLGSNWGEQYF. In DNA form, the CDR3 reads TGTGCCAGCAGTTTGGGTTCCAACTGGGGCGAGCAGTACTTC.

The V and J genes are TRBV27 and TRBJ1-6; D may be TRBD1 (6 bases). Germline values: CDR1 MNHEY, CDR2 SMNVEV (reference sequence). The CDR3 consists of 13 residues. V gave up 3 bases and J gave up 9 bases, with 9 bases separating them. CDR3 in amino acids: CASSLGAGSPLHF. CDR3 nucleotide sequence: TGTGCCAGCAGTTTGGGGGCCGGTTCACCCCTCCACTTT.

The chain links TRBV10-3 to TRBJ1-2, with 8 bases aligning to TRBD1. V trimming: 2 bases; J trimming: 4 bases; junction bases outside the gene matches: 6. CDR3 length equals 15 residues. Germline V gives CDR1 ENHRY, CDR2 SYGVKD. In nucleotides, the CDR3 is TGTGCCATCAGTGAGGGACAGGGTATCGGCTATGGCTACACCTTC. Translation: CAISEGQGIGYGYTF.

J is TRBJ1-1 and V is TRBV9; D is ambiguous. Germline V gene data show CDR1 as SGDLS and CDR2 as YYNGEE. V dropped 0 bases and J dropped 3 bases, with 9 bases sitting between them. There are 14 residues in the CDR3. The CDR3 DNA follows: TGTGCCAGCAGCGTAGCCCCAGATGACACTGAAGCTTTCTTT. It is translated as CASSVAPDDTEAFF.

CDR3 sequence reads: CASTHSYEQYF. The CDR3 DNA follows: TGCGCCAGCACCCACTCCTACGAGCAGTACTTC. The chain carries TRBV10-2 and TRBJ2-7; D gene ambiguous. CDR3 length equals 11 residues. The V end lost 7 bases, the J end lost 0 bases, and 4 bases lay between the germline ends. Germline CDR1 reads WSHSY; CDR2 reads SAAADI.

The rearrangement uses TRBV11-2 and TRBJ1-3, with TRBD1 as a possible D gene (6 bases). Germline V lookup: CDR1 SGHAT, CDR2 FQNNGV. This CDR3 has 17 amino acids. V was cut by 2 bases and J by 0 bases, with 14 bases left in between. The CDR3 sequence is CASSLLGGFGSGNTIYF. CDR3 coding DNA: TGTGCCAGCAGCTTATTGGGGGGCTTTGGCTCTGGAAACACCATATATTTT. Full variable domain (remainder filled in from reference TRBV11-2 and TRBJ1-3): EAGVAQSPRYKIIEKRQSVAFWCNPISGHATLYWYQQILGQGPKLLIQFQNNGVVDDSQLPKDRFSAERLKGVDSTLKIQPAKLEDSAVYLCASSLLGGFGSGNTIYFGEGSWLTVV.

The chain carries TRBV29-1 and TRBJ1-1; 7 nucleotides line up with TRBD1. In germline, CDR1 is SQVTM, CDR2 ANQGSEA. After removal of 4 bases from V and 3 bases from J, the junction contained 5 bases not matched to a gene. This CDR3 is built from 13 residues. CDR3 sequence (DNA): TGCAGCGTTGCCGACAGGGCGGACACTGAAGCTTTCTTT. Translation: CSVADRADTEAFF.

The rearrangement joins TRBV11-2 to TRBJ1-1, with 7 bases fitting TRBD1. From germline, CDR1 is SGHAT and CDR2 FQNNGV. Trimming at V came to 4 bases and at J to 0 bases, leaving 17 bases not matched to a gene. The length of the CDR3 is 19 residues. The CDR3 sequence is CASSSNFRGSRSMNTEAFF. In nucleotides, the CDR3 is TGTGCCAGCAGCTCGAATTTCAGGGGGTCGCGGTCCATGAACACTGAAGCTTTCTTT. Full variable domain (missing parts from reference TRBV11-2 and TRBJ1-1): EAGVAQSPRYKIIEKRQSVAFWCNPISGHATLYWYQQILGQGPKLLIQFQNNGVVDDSQLPKDRFSAERLKGVDSTLKIQPAKLEDSAVYLCASSSNFRGSRSMNTEAFFGQGTRLTVV.

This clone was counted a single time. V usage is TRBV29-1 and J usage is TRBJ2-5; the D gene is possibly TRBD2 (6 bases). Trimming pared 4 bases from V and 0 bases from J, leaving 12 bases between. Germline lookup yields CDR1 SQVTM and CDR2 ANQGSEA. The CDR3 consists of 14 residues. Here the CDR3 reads CSVVGGLNQETQYF. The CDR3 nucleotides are TGCAGCGTTGTAGGAGGGCTAAACCAAGAGACCCAGTACTTC.

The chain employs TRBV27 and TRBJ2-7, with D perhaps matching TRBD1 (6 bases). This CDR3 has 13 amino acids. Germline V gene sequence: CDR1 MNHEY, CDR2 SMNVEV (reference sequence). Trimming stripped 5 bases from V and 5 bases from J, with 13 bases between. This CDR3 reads CASSILQGNEQYF. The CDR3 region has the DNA TGTGCCAGCAGTATCTTACAGGGAAACGAGCAGTACTTC.

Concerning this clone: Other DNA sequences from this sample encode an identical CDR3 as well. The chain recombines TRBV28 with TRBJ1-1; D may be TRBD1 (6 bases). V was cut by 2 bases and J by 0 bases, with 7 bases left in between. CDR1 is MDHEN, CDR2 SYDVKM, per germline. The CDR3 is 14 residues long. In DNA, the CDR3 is TGTGCCAGCAGTTTAAGGGGGTTGAACACTGAAGCTTTCTTT. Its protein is CASSLRGLNTEAFF.

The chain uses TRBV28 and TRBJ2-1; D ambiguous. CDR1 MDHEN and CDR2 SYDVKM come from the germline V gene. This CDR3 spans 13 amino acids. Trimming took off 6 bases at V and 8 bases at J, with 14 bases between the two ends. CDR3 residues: CASSTDAPDEQFF. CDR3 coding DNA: TGTGCCAGCAGCACGGACGCCCCAGATGAGCAGTTCTTC.

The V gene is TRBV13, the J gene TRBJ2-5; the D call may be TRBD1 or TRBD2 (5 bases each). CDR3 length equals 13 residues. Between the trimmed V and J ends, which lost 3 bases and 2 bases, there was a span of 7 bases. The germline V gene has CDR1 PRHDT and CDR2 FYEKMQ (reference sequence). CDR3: CASSLGRQETQYF. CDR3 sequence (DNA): TGTGCCAGCAGCTTGGGACGGCAAGAGACCCAGTACTTC.

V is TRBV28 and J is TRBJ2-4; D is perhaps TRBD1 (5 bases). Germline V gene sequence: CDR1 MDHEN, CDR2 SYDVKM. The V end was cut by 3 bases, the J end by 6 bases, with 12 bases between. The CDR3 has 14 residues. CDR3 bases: TGTGCCAGCAGTTTTTGGCAGGGATTAAACATTCAGTACTTC. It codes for CASSFWQGLNIQYF.

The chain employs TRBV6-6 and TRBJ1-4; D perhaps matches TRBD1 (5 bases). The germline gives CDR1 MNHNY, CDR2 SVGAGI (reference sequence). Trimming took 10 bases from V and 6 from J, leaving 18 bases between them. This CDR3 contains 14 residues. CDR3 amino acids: CATSPGGGDEKLFF. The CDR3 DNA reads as TGTGCCACCTCTCCTGGGGGAGGGGATGAAAAACTGTTTTTT.

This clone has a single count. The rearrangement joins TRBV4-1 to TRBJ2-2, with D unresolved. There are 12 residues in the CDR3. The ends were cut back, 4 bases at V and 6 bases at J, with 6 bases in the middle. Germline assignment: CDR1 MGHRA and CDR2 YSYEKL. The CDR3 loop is CASSPDAGELFF. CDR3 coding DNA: TGCGCCAGCAGCCCTGACGCCGGGGAGCTGTTTTTT.

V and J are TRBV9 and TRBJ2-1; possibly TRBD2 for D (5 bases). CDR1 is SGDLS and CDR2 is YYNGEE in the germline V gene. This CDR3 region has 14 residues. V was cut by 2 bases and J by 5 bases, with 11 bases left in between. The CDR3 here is CASSVGAGNNEQFF. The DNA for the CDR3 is TGTGCCAGCAGCGTGGGAGCCGGGAACAATGAGCAGTTCTTC. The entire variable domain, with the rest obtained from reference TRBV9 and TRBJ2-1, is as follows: DSGVTQTPKHLITATGQRVTLRCSPRSGDLSVYWYQQSLDQGLQFLIQYYNGEERAKGNILERFSAQQFPDLHSELNLSSLELGDSALYFCASSVGAGNNEQFFGPGTRLTVL.

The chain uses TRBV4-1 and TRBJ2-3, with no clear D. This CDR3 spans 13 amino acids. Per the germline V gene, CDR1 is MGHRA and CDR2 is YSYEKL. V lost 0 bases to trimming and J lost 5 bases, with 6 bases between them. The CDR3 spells CASSQEWVDTQYF. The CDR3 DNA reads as TGCGCCAGCAGCCAAGAGTGGGTAGATACGCAGTATTTT.

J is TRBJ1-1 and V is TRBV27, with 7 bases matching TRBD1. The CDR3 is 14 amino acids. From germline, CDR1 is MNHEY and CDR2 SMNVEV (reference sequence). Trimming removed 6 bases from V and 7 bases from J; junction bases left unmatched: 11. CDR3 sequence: CASRRQGVDGEAFF. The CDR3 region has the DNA TGTGCCAGCAGGCGACAGGGTGTCGATGGTGAAGCTTTCTTT.

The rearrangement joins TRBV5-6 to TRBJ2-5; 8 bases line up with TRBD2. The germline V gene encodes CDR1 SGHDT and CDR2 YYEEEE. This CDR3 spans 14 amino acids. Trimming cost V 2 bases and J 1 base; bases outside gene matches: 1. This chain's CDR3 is CASSLLAAQETQYF. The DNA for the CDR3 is TGTGCCAGCAGCTTACTAGCGGCCCAAGAGACCCAGTACTTC.

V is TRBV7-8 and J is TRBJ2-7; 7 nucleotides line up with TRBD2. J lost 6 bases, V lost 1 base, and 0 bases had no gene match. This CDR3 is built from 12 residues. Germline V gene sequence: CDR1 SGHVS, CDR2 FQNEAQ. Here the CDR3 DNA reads TGTGCCAGCAGCTTAGGGGAGGGCGAGCAGTACTTC. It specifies CASSLGEGEQYF.

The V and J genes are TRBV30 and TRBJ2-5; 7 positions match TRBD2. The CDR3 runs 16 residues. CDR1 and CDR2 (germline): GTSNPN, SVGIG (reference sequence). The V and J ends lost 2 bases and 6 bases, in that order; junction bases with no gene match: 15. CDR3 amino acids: CAWSITQGGRGKTQYF. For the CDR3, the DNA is TGTGCCTGGAGTATCACCCAGGGAGGGCGAGGAAAGACCCAGTACTTC.

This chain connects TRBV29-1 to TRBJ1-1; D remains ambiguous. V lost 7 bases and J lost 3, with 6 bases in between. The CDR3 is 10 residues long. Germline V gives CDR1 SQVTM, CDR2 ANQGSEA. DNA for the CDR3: TGCAGCGCCGAATACACTGAAGCTTTCTTT. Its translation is CSAEYTEAFF.

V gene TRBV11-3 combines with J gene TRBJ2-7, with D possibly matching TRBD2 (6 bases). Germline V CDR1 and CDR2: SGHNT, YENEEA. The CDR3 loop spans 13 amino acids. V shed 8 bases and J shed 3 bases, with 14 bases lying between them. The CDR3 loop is CASWAGRYYEQYF. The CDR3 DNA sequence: TGTGCCAGCTGGGCAGGGAGGTACTACGAGCAGTACTTC.

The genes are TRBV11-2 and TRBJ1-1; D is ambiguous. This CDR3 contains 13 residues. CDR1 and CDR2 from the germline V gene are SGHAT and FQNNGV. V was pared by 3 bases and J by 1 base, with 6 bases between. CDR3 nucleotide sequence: TGTGCCAGCAGCTTGTGGGCGAACACTGAAGCTTTCTTT. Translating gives CASSLWANTEAFF. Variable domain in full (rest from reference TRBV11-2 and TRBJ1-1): EAGVAQSPRYKIIEKRQSVAFWCNPISGHATLYWYQQILGQGPKLLIQFQNNGVVDDSQLPKDRFSAERLKGVDSTLKIQPAKLEDSAVYLCASSLWANTEAFFGQGTRLTVV.

The DNA for the CDR3 is TGTGCCTGGGGGTGGGAGGACTCCTACAATGAGCAGTTCTTC. As protein: CAWGWEDSYNEQFF. J is TRBJ2-1 and V is TRBV30; the D gene is possibly TRBD2 (6 bases). The CDR3 is 14 residues long. Trimming took off 5 bases at V and 0 bases at J, with 11 bases between the two ends. Germline V gene data show CDR1 as GTSNPN and CDR2 as SVGIG (reference sequence).

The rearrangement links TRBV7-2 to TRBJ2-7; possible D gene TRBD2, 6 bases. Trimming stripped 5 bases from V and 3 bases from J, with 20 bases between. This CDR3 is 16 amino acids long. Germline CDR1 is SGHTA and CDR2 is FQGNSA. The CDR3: CASSPSRGGVLYEQYF. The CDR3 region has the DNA TGTGCCAGCAGCCCAAGCCGTGGAGGGGTACTCTACGAGCAGTACTTC.

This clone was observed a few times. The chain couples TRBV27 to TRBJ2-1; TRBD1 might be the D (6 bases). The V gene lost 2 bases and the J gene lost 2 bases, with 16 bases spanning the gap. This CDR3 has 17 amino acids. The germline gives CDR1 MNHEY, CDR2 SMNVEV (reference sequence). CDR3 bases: TGTGCCAGCAGTTTAGTGGACAGCACGCGAACCTACAATGAGCAGTTCTTC. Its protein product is CASSLVDSTRTYNEQFF.

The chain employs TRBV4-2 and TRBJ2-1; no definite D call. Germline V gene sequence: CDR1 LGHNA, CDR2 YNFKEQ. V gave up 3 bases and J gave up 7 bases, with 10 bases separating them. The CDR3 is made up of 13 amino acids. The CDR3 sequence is CASSHTVDNEQFF. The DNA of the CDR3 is TGTGCCAGCAGCCATACCGTAGATAATGAGCAGTTCTTC.

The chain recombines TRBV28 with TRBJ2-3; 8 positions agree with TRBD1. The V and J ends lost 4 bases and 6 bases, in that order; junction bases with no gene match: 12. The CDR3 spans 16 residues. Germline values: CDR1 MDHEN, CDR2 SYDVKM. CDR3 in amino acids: CASSSDRVGGLDTQYF. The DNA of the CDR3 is TGTGCCAGCAGTTCGGACAGGGTGGGGGGACTGGATACGCAGTATTTT.